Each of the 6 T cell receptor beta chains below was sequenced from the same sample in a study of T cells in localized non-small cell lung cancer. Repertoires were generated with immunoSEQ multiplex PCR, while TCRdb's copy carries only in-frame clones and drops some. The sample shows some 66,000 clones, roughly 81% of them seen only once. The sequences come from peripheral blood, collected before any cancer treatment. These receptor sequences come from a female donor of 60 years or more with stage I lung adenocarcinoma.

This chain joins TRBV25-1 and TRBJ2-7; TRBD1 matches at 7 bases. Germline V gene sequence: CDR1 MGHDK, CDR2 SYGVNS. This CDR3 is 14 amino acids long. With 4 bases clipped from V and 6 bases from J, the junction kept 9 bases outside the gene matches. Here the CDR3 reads CASSGLRDSGEQYF. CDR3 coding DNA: TGTGCCAGCAGTGGCCTCCGGGACAGTGGCGAGCAGTACTTC.

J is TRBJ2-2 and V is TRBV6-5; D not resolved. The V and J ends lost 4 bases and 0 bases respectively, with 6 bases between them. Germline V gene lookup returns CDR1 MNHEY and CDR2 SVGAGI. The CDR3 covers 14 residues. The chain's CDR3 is CASSLGANTGELFF. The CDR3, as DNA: TGTGCCAGCAGTTTAGGAGCGAACACCGGGGAGCTGTTTTTT.

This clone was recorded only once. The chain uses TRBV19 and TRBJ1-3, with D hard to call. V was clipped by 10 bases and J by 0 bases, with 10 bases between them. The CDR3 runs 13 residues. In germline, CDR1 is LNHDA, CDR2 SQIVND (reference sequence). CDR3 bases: TGTGCCACCTCGTCCCCCTCTGGAAACACCATATATTTT. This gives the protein CATSSPSGNTIYF.

CDR3 nucleotide sequence: TGTGCCTGGAGGCCATTCGATAATTCACCCCTCCACTTT. Amino acids: CAWRPFDNSPLHF. The chain combines TRBV30 with TRBJ1-6; no reliable D call. CDR1 GTSNPN and CDR2 SVGIG come from the germline V gene (reference sequence). Trimming cost V 3 bases and J 5 bases, with 8 bases left between them. This CDR3 comprises 13 residues. Filled out from reference TRBV30 and TRBJ1-6, the complete variable domain reads SQTIHQWPATLVQPVGSPLSLECTVEGTSNPNLYWYRQAAGRGLQLLFYSVGIGQISSEVPQNLSASRPQDRQFILSSKKLLLSDSGFYLCAWRPFDNSPLHFGNGTRLTVT.

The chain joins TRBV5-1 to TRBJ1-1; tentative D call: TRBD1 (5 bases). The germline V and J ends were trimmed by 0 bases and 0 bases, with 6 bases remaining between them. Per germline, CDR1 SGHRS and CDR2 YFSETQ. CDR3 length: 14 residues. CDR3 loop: CASSLEGVNTEAFF. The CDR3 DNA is TGCGCCAGCAGCTTGGAAGGGGTGAACACTGAAGCTTTCTTT.

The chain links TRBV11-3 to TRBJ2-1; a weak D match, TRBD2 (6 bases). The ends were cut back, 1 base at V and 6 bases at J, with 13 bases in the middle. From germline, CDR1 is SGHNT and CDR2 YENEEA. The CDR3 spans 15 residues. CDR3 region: CASSLVEGLGNEQFF. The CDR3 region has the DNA TGTGCCAGCAGCTTAGTGGAGGGGTTAGGCAATGAGCAGTTCTTC.